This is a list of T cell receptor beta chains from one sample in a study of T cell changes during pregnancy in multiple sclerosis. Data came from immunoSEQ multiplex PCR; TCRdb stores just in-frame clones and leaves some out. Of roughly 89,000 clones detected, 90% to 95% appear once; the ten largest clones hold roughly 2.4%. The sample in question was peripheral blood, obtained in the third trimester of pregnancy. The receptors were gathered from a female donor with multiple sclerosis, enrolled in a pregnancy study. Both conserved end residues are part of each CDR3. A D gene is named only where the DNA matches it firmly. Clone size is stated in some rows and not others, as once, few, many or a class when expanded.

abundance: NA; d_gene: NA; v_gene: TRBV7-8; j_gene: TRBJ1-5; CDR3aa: CASSLGEEPQHF; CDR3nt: TGTGCCAGCAGCTTAGGGGAGGAGCCCCAGCATTTT
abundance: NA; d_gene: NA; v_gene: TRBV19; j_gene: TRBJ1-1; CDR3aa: CASRLTGPGTEAFF; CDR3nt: TGTGCCAGTAGGCTGACAGGACCTGGCACTGAAGCTTTCTTT
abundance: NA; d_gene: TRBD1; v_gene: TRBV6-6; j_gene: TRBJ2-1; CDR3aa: CTTGGDFNEQFF; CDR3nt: TGTACTACAGGGGGCGATTTCAATGAGCAGTTCTTC
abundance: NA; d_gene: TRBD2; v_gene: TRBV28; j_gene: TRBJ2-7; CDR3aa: CASTLAVENEQYF; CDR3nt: TGTGCCAGCACCCTAGCGGTCGAAAACGAGCAGTACTTC
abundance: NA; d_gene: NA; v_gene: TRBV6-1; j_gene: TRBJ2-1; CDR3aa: CASSPGSHNEQFF; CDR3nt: TGTGCCAGCAGCCCGGGTTCCCACAATGAGCAGTTCTTC
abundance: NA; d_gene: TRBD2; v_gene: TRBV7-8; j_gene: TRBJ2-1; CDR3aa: CASSPKPTSGGYNEQFF; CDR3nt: TGTGCCAGCAGCCCCAAACCGACTAGCGGGGGATACAATGAGCAGTTCTTC
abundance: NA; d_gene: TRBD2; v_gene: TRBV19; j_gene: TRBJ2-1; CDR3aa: CASSTPSGRTNNEQFF; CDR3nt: TGTGCCAGTAGTACACCTAGCGGGAGGACTAACAATGAGCAGTTCTTC
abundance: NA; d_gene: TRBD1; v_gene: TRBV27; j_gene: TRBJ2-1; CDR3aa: CASSFKGQSYNEQFF; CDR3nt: TGTGCCAGCAGTTTTAAGGGACAGTCCTACAATGAGCAGTTCTTC
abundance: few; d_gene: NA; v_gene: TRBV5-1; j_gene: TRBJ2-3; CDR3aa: CASSLEVLATQYF; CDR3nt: TGCGCCAGCAGCTTAGAGGTTTTGGCTACGCAGTATTTT
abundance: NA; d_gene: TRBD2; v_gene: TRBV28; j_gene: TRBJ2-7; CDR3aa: CASSGLAELYEQYF; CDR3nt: TGTGCCAGCAGCGGACTAGCGGAGCTATACGAGCAGTACTTC
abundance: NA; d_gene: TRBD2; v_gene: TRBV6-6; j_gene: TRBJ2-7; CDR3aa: CASSHLAEPYEQYF; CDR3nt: TGTGCCAGCAGCCACCTAGCGGAACCATACGAGCAGTACTTC
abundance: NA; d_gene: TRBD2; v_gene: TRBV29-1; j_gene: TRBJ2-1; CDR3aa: CSGGTSPNEQFF; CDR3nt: TGCAGCGGCGGGACTAGCCCTAATGAGCAGTTCTTC
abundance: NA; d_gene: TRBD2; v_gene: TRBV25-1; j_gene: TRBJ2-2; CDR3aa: CASGRDVAGGTGELFF; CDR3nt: TGTGCCAGCGGGAGAGACGTGGCGGGAGGGACCGGGGAGCTGTTTTTT
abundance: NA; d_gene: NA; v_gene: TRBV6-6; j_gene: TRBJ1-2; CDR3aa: CATQLTPDYGYTF; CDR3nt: TGTGCCACCCAGTTAACCCCTGACTATGGCTACACCTTC
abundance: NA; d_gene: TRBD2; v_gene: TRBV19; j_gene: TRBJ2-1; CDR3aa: CASSLLAGLNEQFF; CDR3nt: TGTGCCAGTAGCTTACTAGCGGGATTAAATGAGCAGTTCTTC
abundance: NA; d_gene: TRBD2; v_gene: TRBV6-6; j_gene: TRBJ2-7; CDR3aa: CASRDFSGSYYEQYF; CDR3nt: TGTGCCAGCAGGGATTTTAGCGGGAGTTACTACGAGCAGTACTTC
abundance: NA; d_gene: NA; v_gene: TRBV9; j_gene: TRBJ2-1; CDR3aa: CASSVAGYSYNEQFF; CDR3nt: TGTGCCAGCAGCGTAGCAGGGTACTCCTACAATGAGCAGTTCTTC
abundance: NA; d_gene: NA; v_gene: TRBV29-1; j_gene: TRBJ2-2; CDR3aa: CSVERQGFTGELFF; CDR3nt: TGCAGCGTTGAAAGGCAGGGGTTCACCGGGGAGCTGTTTTTT
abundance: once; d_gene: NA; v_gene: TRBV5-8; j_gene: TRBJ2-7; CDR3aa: CASSLVPGYEQYF; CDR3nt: TGTGCCAGCAGCTTGGTTCCGGGGTACGAGCAGTACTTC
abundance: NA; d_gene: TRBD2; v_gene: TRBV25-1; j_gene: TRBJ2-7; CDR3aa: CASSEGGGEYEQYF; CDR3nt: TGTGCCAGCAGTGAGGGGGGAGGGGAGTACGAGCAGTACTTC
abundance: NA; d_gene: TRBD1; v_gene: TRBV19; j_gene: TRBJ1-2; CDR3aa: CASHPGQNTPGGYTF; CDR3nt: TGTGCCAGCCATCCGGGACAGAACACGCCTGGCGGCTACACCTTC
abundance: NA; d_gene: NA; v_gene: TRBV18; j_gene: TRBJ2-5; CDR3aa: CASSPLGLGETQYF; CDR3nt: TGTGCCAGCTCACCGCTGGGGCTCGGGGAGACCCAGTACTTC